Listed here is a single T cell receptor beta chain. No antigen is known for it. The data were taken from a study of CD8+ T cells in alopecia areata. Looking at the study overall: In an open-label trial, patients got 5 to 10 mg tofacitinib twice daily. Study observations and caveats: Scalp and blood retained many expanded lesional clones during tofacitinib. The link between baseline CD8+ expansion and response remains uncertain with one nonresponder.

The CDR3 loop spans 15 amino acids. Trimming took 2 bases from V and 1 from J, leaving 11 bases between them. Per the germline V gene, CDR1 is SGHAT and CDR2 is FQNNGV. As for treatment: oral pan-JAK inhibitor, 5-10 mg twice daily. Extraction of RNA preceded its reverse transcription into cDNA, which served as the sequencing template. The repertoire was sequenced with immunoSEQ multiplex PCR; TCRdb's copy has only in-frame clones and lacks some. This sample carries 200,000 to 250,000 clones, 64% of them seen once, and the ten largest clones take about 4%. This sample comprised CD4+ T cells sorted from blood, obtained at week 4, from a patient treated with tofacitinib. This clonotype originated in a human donor with alopecia areata. This chain joins TRBV11-2 and TRBJ2-5; possibly TRBD1 for D (6 bases). DNA for the CDR3: TGTGCCAGCAGCTTAACTGGGACAATCCAAGAGACCCAGTACTTC. It translates to CASSLTGTIQETQYF.